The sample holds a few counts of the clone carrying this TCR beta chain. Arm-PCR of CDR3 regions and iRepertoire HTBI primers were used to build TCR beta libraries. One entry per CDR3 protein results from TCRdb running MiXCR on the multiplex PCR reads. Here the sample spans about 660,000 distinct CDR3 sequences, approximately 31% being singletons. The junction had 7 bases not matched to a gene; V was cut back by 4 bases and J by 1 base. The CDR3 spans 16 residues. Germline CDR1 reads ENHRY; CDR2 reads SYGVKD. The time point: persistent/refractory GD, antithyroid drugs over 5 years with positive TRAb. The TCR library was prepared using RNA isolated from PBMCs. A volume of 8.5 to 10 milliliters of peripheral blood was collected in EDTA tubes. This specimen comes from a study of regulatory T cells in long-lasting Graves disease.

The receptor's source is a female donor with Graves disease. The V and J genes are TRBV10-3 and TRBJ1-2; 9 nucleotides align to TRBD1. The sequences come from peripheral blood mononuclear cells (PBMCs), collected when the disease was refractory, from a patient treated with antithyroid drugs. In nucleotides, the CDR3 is TGTGCCATCAGTGCCCAGGGACAGGGCTATAACTATGGCTACACCTTC. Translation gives CAISAQGQGYNYGYTF.